This T cell receptor beta chain originates from a study of metastatic and nonmetastatic thyroid tumors. Study context: The comparison covered peripheral blood and tumor or nodule tissue in malignant and benign thyroid patients. Study results and limitations: Reports indicated that malignant thyroid tumors showed significantly higher TCR beta diversity than benign nodules did, in blood and tumor.

Thyroid surgery was performed in patients who had received no treatment beforehand. The CDR3 runs 14 residues. V was shortened by 4 bases and J by 1 base, with 11 bases between the two germline ends. Germline lookup yields CDR1 LGHDT and CDR2 YNNKEL (reference sequence). In the source study's methods: Researchers built a distant-metastasis classifier for papillary thyroid cancer that drew on CDR3 differences across clinicopathological groups. TCRdb re-called clones via MiXCR from the PCR reads. TCRdb's processing, not the study's, gives the V and J calls here. The table has more than 12,000 clones, under 25% seen once. This clone was seen at least ten times. Its specificity is not known.

The sequencing sample was made of blood. The TCR sequence derives from a female donor with papillary thyroid cancer or a benign thyroid nodule (not recorded which). Some clones in this sample may be carry-over from other donors' samples. The rearrangement joins TRBV3-1 to TRBJ2-7; D is undetermined. DNA of the CDR3: TGTGCCAGCAGCCTCCTAAGGTCGTCCTACGAGCAGTACTTC. Protein sequence: CASSLLRSSYEQYF.